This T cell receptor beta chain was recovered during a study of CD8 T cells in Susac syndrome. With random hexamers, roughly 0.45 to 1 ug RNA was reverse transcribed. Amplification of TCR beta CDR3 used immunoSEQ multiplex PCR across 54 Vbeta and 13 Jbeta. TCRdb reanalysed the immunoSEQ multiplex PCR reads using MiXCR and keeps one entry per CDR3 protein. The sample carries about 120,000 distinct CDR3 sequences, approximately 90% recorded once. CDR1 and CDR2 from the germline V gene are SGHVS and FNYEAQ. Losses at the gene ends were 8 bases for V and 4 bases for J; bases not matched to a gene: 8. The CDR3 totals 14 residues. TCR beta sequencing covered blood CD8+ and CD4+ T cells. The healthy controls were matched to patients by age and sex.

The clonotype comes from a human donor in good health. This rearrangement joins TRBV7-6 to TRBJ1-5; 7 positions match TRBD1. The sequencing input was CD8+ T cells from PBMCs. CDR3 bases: TGTGCCAGCGCGGAGGGGGCTACGAATCAGCCCCAGCATTTT. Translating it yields CASAEGATNQPQHF.